The 12 T cell receptor beta chains reported below all come from one sample, sequenced in a study of blood T cells in healthy people across ages. A J-beta primer mix and a sample-barcoded 5' primer were used in a second PCR of about 6 to 12 cycles. TCRdb recomputed calls from the 5' RACE reads with MiXCR, one row per CDR3 protein. The data contain 790,000 or so distinct CDR3 sequences, about 56% of them singletons. Source material: blood. These receptors were taken from a man aged 35-49 years in good health.

The chain employs TRBV28 and TRBJ1-2; weak D call: TRBD1 (5 bases). Germline values: CDR1 MDHEN, CDR2 SYDVKM. Trimming took off 3 bases at V and 6 bases at J, with 11 bases between the two ends. CDR3 length: 13 residues. This CDR3 is CASSFGAGNGYTF. CDR3 bases: TGTGCCAGCAGTTTCGGGGCGGGGAATGGCTACACCTTC.

The chain links TRBV6-4 to TRBJ2-7; TRBD2 matches 9 bases. V trimming: 0 bases; J trimming: 7 bases; junction bases outside the gene matches: 7. Germline CDR1 reads MRHNA; CDR2 reads SNTAGT. The CDR3 covers 15 residues. In DNA form, the CDR3 reads TGTGCCAGCAGTGACTCAAGCGGGGGGTTCAATGAGCAGTACTTC. It encodes CASSDSSGGFNEQYF.

The rearrangement links TRBV5-5 to TRBJ1-5; 8 bases are shared with TRBD1. V trimming: 2 bases; J trimming: 5 bases; junction bases outside the gene matches: 6. The CDR3 length is 15 residues. Per germline, CDR1 SGHKS and CDR2 YYEKEE (reference sequence). Here the CDR3 DNA reads TGTGCCAGCAGCTTATGGACAGGGCTGGATCAGCCCCAGCATTTT. Translated, it gives CASSLWTGLDQPQHF.

CDR3 residues: CASSLEQQRGYNEQFF. CDR3 bases: TGCGCCAGCAGCTTGGAGCAACAGCGAGGGTACAATGAGCAGTTCTTC. This chain joins TRBV5-1 and TRBJ2-1, with D maybe TRBD2 (5 bases). Between the trimmed V and J ends, which lost 0 bases and 4 bases, there was a span of 14 bases. Germline values: CDR1 SGHRS, CDR2 YFSETQ. This CDR3 is 16 amino acids long.

The CDR3 protein is CASSLVAGGSGEQYF. The CDR3 region has the DNA TGTGCCAGCAGCTTAGTGGCGGGAGGTAGCGGCGAGCAGTACTTC. The rearrangement uses TRBV7-9 and TRBJ2-7, with TRBD2 matching 8 bases. V shed 1 base and J 6 bases; nucleotides not matched to a gene: 8. Germline assignment: CDR1 SEHNR and CDR2 FQNEAQ (reference sequence). The CDR3 has 15 amino acids.

The genes are TRBV6-1 and TRBJ1-2; 7 bases agree with TRBD1. Germline V gene sequence: CDR1 MNHNS, CDR2 SASEGT. V lost 2 bases to trimming and J lost 1 base; unmatched junction nucleotides: 4. The CDR3 has 15 residues. The CDR3 DNA reads TGTGCCAGCAGTGAACTCCAGGGGGATAACTATGGCTACACCTTC. Its translation is CASSELQGDNYGYTF.

This clonotype was found once. The rearrangement uses TRBV15 and TRBJ2-1, with D uncertain. The CDR3 extends over 16 amino acids. Germline assignment: CDR1 LNHNV and CDR2 YYDKDF (reference sequence). Trimming took off 3 bases at V and 5 bases at J, with 17 bases between the two ends. CDR3 sequence reads: CATSRLRIRPNNEQFF. The CDR3 nucleotides are TGTGCCACCAGCAGGCTCCGTATCCGGCCTAACAATGAGCAGTTCTTC.

Only a few counts were recorded for this clonotype. The chain couples TRBV18 to TRBJ1-2; possibly TRBD1 for D (6 bases). Trimming removed 3 bases from V and 2 bases from J, with 10 bases in between. This CDR3 is 14 amino acids long. CDR1 and CDR2 from the germline V gene are KGHSH and LQKENI. CDR3 sequence: CASSPSGANYGYTF. CDR3 in DNA: TGTGCCAGCTCACCGTCAGGGGCCAACTATGGCTACACCTTC.

The gene calls are TRBV5-5 and TRBJ2-1; TRBD1 is a possible D gene (7 bases). V was shortened by 4 bases and J by 6 bases, with 14 bases between the two germline ends. The CDR3 loop spans 14 amino acids. Per germline, CDR1 SGHKS and CDR2 YYEKEE (reference sequence). The CDR3: CASSRYQGGNEQFF. The CDR3 region has the DNA TGTGCCAGCAGCCGGTATCAGGGGGGCAATGAGCAGTTCTTC.

This rearrangement joins TRBV28 to TRBJ1-4; D remains ambiguous. V shed 5 bases and J shed 4 bases, with 5 bases lying between them. The CDR3 loop spans 12 amino acids. Germline CDR1 reads MDHEN; CDR2 reads SYDVKM. In nucleotides, the CDR3 is TGTGCCAGCAGTGCATTTAATGAAAAACTGTTTTTT. Protein: CASSAFNEKLFF.

This clonotype was detected once. CDR3 bases: TGTGCCAGCAGGATAATCAACGGCTACGAGCAGTACTTC. Translated, it gives CASRIINGYEQYF. The chain is built from TRBV27 and TRBJ2-7; no firm D call. The CDR3 consists of 13 residues. Germline CDR1 MNHEY, CDR2 SMNVEV (reference sequence). The germline V and J ends were trimmed by 6 bases and 3 bases, with 12 bases remaining between them.

This clonotype was detected a few times. This CDR3 reads CASSFAPPSSNEQFF. CDR3 sequence (DNA): TGTGCCAGCAGTTTTGCACCCCCTTCGAGCAATGAGCAGTTCTTC. The chain carries TRBV12-3 or TRBV12-4 and TRBJ2-1; D is unclear. Trimming stripped 3 bases from V and 6 bases from J, with 15 bases between. The CDR3 extends over 15 amino acids.